What follows describes a single T cell receptor (beta chain). The data were produced by immunoSEQ multiplex PCR, yet TCRdb's version contains in-frame clones alone and is incomplete. Of roughly 79,000 clones listed, over 80% were seen once; the top ten hold 5% to 7.5%. The sample is drawn from a study of blood T cell repertoires in COVID-19. Study-level background: COVID-19 samples from acute and convalescent phases originated in the United States, Italy and Spain. PBMCs, B-cell-depleted T cells, or T cells were the source of the cDNA or gDNA that made up the material.

Germline V lookup: CDR1 LGHNA, CDR2 YSLEER. Trimming pared 3 bases from V and 7 bases from J, leaving 22 bases between. CDR3 size: 16 residues. This TCR was recovered from a woman between 45 and 65 years old with acute or convalescent COVID-19. The sample consisted of peripheral blood. J is TRBJ2-7 and V is TRBV4-3; possible D gene TRBD2, 5 bases. The CDR3 region has the DNA TGCGCCAGCAGCCATGTCTTGGGCCGGGATTCAGGAGAGCAGTACTTC. This codes for CASSHVLGRDSGEQYF.